This is a list of T cell receptor beta chains from one sample in a study of blood T cell repertoires in COVID-19. Some clones are missing from TCRdb's copy, which holds only in-frame ones; the method was immunoSEQ multiplex PCR. The sample shows 70,000 or so clones, just under 90% of them seen only once. Sequences were obtained from peripheral blood. The receptors shown here come from a woman older than 75 with active COVID-19. Both conserved end residues are part of each CDR3. A D gene is named only where the DNA matches it firmly. A clone size is listed for some rows: how often the clone was seen (once, few, many), or a class if it is expanded.

d_call: TRBD2
j_call: TRBJ2-1
v_call: TRBV11-3
clone_size: .
cdr3_length: 15
cdr3_aa: CASSPGLAGAGEQFF
cdr3_nt: TGTGCCAGCAGCCCCGGACTAGCGGGAGCTGGCGAGCAGTTCTTC

d_call: TRBD2
j_call: TRBJ2-1
v_call: TRBV19
clone_size: once
cdr3_length: 13
cdr3_aa: CASSMGLGNEQFF
cdr3_nt: TGTGCCAGTAGTATGGGACTAGGTAATGAGCAGTTCTTC

d_call: .
j_call: TRBJ2-1
v_call: TRBV6-5
clone_size: .
cdr3_length: 13
cdr3_aa: CASSYSRLGEQFF
cdr3_nt: TGTGCCAGCAGTTACTCGAGGTTGGGTGAGCAGTTCTTC

d_call: TRBD2
j_call: TRBJ2-5
v_call: TRBV9
clone_size: .
cdr3_length: 15
cdr3_aa: CASSVGLGGSVTQYF
cdr3_nt: TGTGCCAGCAGCGTAGGTCTTGGCGGGAGCGTGACCCAGTACTTC

d_call: .
j_call: TRBJ2-2
v_call: TRBV5-4
clone_size: .
cdr3_length: 13
cdr3_aa: CASSLGRAGELFF
cdr3_nt: TGTGCCAGCAGCTTGGGGCGGGCCGGGGAGCTGTTTTTT

d_call: .
j_call: TRBJ1-1
v_call: TRBV28
clone_size: .
cdr3_length: 15
cdr3_aa: CASSLAGSDNTEAFF
cdr3_nt: TGTGCCAGCAGCCTGGCAGGGTCGGACAACACTGAAGCTTTCTTT

d_call: TRBD2
j_call: TRBJ2-1
v_call: TRBV27
clone_size: .
cdr3_length: 16
cdr3_aa: CASSLNGGRRYNEQFF
cdr3_nt: TGTGCCAGCAGTTTAAACGGCGGGAGAAGGTACAATGAGCAGTTCTTC

d_call: .
j_call: TRBJ2-7
v_call: TRBV5-8
clone_size: .
cdr3_length: 14
cdr3_aa: CASSLITATYEQYF
cdr3_nt: TGTGCCAGCAGCTTGATTACAGCTACCTACGAGCAGTACTTC

d_call: .
j_call: TRBJ2-1
v_call: TRBV6-2/TRBV6-3
clone_size: .
cdr3_length: 14
cdr3_aa: CASSSSSSYNEQFF
cdr3_nt: TGTGCCAGCAGCTCCTCCTCCTCCTACAATGAGCAGTTCTTC

d_call: .
j_call: TRBJ1-2
v_call: TRBV25-1
clone_size: once
cdr3_length: 16
cdr3_aa: CASSALPGERGYGYTF
cdr3_nt: TGTGCCAGCAGTGCTCTCCCAGGGGAACGGGGCTATGGCTACACCTTC